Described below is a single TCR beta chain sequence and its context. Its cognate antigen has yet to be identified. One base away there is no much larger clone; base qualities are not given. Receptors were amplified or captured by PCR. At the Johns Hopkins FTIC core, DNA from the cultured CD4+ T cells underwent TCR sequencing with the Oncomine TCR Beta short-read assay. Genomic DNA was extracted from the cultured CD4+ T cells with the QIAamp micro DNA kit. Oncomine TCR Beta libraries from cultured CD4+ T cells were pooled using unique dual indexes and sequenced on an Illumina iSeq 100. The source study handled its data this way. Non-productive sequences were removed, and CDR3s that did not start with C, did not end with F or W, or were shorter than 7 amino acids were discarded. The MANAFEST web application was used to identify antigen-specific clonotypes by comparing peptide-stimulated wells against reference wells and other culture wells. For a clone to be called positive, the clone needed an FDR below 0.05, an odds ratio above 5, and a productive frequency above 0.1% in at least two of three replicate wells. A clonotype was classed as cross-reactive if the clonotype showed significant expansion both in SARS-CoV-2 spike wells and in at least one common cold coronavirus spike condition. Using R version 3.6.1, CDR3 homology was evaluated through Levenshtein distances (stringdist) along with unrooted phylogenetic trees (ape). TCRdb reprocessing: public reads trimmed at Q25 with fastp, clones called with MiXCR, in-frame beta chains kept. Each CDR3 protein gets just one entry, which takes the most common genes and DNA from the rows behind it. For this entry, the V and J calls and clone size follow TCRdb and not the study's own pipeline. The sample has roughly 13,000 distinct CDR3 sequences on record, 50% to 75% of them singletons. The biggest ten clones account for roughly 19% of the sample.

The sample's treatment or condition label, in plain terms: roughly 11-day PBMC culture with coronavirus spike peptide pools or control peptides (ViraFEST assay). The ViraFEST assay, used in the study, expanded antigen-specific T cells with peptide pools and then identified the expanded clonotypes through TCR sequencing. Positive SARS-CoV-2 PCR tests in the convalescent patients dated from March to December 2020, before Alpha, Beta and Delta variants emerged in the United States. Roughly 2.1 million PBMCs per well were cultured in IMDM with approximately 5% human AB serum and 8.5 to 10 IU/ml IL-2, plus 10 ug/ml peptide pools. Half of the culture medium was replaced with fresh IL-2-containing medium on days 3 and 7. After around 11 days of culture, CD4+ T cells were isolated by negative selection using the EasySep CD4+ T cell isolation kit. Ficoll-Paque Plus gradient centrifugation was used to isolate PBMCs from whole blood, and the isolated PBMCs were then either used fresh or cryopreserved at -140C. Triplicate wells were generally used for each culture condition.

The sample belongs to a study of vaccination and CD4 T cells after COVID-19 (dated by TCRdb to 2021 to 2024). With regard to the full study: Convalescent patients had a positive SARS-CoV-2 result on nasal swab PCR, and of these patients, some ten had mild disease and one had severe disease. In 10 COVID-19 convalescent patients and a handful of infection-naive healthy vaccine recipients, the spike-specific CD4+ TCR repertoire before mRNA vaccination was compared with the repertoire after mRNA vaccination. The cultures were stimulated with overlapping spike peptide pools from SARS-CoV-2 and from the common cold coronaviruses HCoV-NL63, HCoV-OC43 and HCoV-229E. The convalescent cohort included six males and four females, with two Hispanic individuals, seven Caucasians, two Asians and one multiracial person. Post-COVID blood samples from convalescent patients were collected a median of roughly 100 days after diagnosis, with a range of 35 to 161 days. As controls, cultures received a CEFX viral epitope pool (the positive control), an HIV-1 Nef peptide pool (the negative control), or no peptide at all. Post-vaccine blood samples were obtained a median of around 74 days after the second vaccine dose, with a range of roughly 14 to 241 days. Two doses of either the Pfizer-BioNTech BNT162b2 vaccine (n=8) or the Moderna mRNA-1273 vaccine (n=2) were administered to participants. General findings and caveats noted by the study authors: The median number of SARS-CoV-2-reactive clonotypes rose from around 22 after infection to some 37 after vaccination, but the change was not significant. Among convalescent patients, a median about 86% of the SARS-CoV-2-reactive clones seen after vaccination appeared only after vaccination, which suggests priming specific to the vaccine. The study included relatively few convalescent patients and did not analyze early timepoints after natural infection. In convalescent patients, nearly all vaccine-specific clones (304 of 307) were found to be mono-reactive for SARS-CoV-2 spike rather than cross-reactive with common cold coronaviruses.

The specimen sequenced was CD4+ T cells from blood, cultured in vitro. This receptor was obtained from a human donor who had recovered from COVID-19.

The bases are TGTGCCAGTAGTATAGTGACAGGAGGCTTTGGGTACACCTTC. Translated, it reads CASSIVTGGFGYTF. The chain links TRBV19 with TRBJ1-2, with a weak D call of TRBD1 (6 bases match). The CDR3 covers 14 residues, taking in both the cysteine and the phenylalanine. Only the CDR3 DNA is retained, 42 bases long and in frame from the first base. V loses 1 base, J loses 11 bases, and the germline ends lie 17 bases apart. Via the germline V gene (reference sequence), CDR1 is LNHDA and CDR2 SQIVND.